This TCR beta chain appears in the sequencing data of a study of blood T cell repertoires in COVID-19. Per the authors' pipeline: Reference gene primer amplification in the assay estimated nucleated cell counts. This table comes from immunoSEQ multiplex PCR, and its TCRdb copy is limited to in-frame clones, with some not included. V, J and clone size derive from that table, while D and trimming were established from the DNA sequence. The sample includes around 63,000 clones, more than 70% of them seen just once. The Seattle patients, enrolled during active infection, were followed longitudinally. The V and J ends lost 3 bases and 3 bases respectively, with 9 bases between them. This CDR3 is 14 amino acids long. Germline V gene sequence: CDR1 SGHRS, CDR2 YFSETQ.

The chain recombines TRBV5-1 with TRBJ2-2; D remains ambiguous. This TCR was sampled from a man aged 55-75 years with COVID-19, enrolled during active disease. The specimen sequenced was peripheral blood. CDR3 amino acids: CASSYSLDTGELFF. The CDR3 DNA reads as TGCGCCAGCAGCTACTCACTCGACACCGGGGAGCTGTTTTTT.